The subject of this entry is one T cell receptor (beta chain). The identical CDR3 is also encoded by other nucleotide sequences in the sample. These data originate in a study of shared T cell receptors in the human thymus. Assay: immunoSEQ multiplex PCR; the TCRdb copy retains only in-frame clones and omits some. The sample holds roughly 500,000 clones; around three quarters are singletons and the top ten take around 0.013%. Trimming removed 4 bases from V and 2 bases from J; junction bases left unmatched: 2. The CDR3 is 13 amino acids. Germline V gene data show CDR1 as SQVTM and CDR2 as ANQGSEA. These data are also associated with another study on human thymus T cells. That source adds: Donors consisted of healthy Finnish infants (having corrective surgery for congenital heart defects). Corrective cardiac surgery supplied the resected thymus tissue. It looked as if thymic and blood repertoires used V and J genes in a biased way. Related research reported highly overlapping thymic repertoires among unrelated individuals.

This chain connects TRBV29-1 to TRBJ2-1; TRBD2 aligns across 7 bases. Specimen: thymocytes. The receptor was derived from a boy less than two years old with a congenital heart defect. The CDR3 nucleotides are TGCAGCGTTGGTGGGAGGGCCTACAATGAGCAGTTCTTC. It is translated as CSVGGRAYNEQFF.